Listed here are 27 T cell receptor beta chains from one sample, sequenced in a study of persistence of HIV-infected CD4 T cells. The antigens of these receptors remain unknown. Cells were stimulated with overlapping HIV-1 Gag 15-mer peptides. CD40L-negative CD69-negative CD45RO-high memory CD4+ T cells were sorted as populations depleted of antigen-responding cells. The libraries were made with immunoSEQ version 4 in survey mode. Sequenced by immunoSEQ multiplex PCR; TCRdb stores in-frame clones only, minus some. The sample lists just under 65,000 clones; roughly 77% were seen once. The input for sequencing was CD4+ T cells sorted from PBMCs after roughly 18-hour stimulation, taken from a patient who received antiretroviral therapy. The receptors were gathered from an adult man with HIV who was CMV-seropositive.

This clone was detected only a few times. Other DNA sequences from this sample encode an identical CDR3 as well. The gene calls are TRBV6-5 and TRBJ1-6; D remains ambiguous. The length of the CDR3 is 14 residues. From germline, CDR1 is MNHEY and CDR2 SVGAGI. V was trimmed by 0 bases and J by 4 bases, leaving 4 bases between them. This chain's CDR3 is CASSYSGYNSPLHF. The CDR3 DNA reads as TGTGCCAGCAGTTACTCGGGTTATAATTCACCCCTCCACTTT.

The rearrangement joins TRBV3-1 (or the pseudogene TRBV3-2) to TRBJ1-4; weak D call: TRBD1 (6 bases). Germline V gives CDR1 LGHDT, CDR2 YNNKEL (reference sequence). CDR3 size: 14 residues. With 4 bases removed from V and 5 bases from J, the gap between germline ends came to 11 bases. The CDR3: CASSPGTSNEKLFF. For the CDR3, the DNA is TGTGCCAGCAGCCCCGGGACAAGCAATGAAAAACTGTTTTTT.

This chain joins TRBV7-2 and TRBJ1-5, with D perhaps matching TRBD1 (6 bases). V was clipped by 11 bases and J by 3 bases, with 14 bases between them. The CDR3 spans 13 residues. CDR1 is SGHTA and CDR2 is FQGNSA in the germline V gene. CDR3 nucleotide sequence: TGTGCCGGAACCGGGGGCCCCAATCAGCCCCAGCATTTT. Translation: CAGTGGPNQPQHF.

This clone has just a few counts. V is TRBV24-1 and J is TRBJ2-1; 9 nucleotides agree with TRBD1. This CDR3 has 14 residues. Germline V gene sequence: CDR1 KGHDR, CDR2 SFDVKD. The junction had 3 bases not matched to a gene; V was cut back by 4 bases and J by 6 bases. The CDR3 nucleotides are TGTGCCACCAGTGAACAGGGGGCCGGCAATGAGCAGTTCTTC. Protein sequence: CATSEQGAGNEQFF.

The CDR3 coding sequence is TGTGCCAGCAGCCCACAAGGCTCAGTGAGTTCACCCCTCCACTTT. Residues: CASSPQGSVSSPLHF. The chain couples TRBV9 to TRBJ1-6; D not certain. Per germline, CDR1 SGDLS and CDR2 YYNGEE. The V end was cut by 4 bases, the J end by 9 bases, with 17 bases between. The CDR3 loop spans 15 amino acids. Complete variable domain (other parts from reference TRBV9 and TRBJ1-6): DSGVTQTPKHLITATGQRVTLRCSPRSGDLSVYWYQQSLDQGLQFLIQYYNGEERAKGNILERFSAQQFPDLHSELNLSSLELGDSALYFCASSPQGSVSSPLHFGNGTRLTVT.

The gene calls are TRBV24-1 and TRBJ2-3, with D possibly matching TRBD1 (5 bases). The germline V gene encodes CDR1 KGHDR and CDR2 SFDVKD. This CDR3 has 18 amino acids. V lost 0 bases, J lost 0 bases, and 15 bases lay in between. The CDR3 region is CATSDLRGGSTSTDTQYF. Here the CDR3 DNA reads TGTGCCACCAGTGATTTGAGGGGTGGCAGCACTAGCACAGATACGCAGTATTTT.

This clone was seen a single time. The chain joins TRBV29-1 to TRBJ2-7; D may match TRBD1 or TRBD2 (6 bases each). The germline V gene has CDR1 SQVTM and CDR2 ANQGSEA. The CDR3 totals 13 residues. V lost 1 base and J 2 bases, leaving 9 bases between the germline ends. Written as DNA, the CDR3 is TGCAGCGTTGAAGGGGGGGCGACCTACGAGCAGTACTTC. Protein: CSVEGGATYEQYF.

The V and J genes are TRBV27 and TRBJ1-1; maybe TRBD1 (6 bases). In germline, CDR1 is MNHEY, CDR2 SMNVEV (reference sequence). V dropped 1 base and J dropped 1 base, with 7 bases sitting between them. This CDR3 region has 14 residues. The CDR3 region is CASSLLDRNTEAFF. DNA for the CDR3: TGTGCCAGCAGTTTATTGGACAGGAACACTGAAGCTTTCTTT.

The chain couples TRBV12-5 to TRBJ2-1, with 9 positions matching TRBD2. This CDR3 has 15 residues. Germline V gene data show CDR1 as LGHNT and CDR2 as FRNRAP. J lost 8 bases, V lost 2 bases, and 7 bases had no gene match. The CDR3 spells CASGLTLAGKDEQFF. The CDR3 region has the DNA TGTGCTAGTGGTTTGACGCTAGCGGGGAAGGATGAGCAGTTCTTC. The full variable domain, completed using reference TRBV12-5 and TRBJ2-1, is DARVTQTPRHKVTEMGQEVTMRCQPILGHNTVFWYRQTMMQGLELLAYFRNRAPLDDSGMPKDRFSAEMPDATLATLKIQPSEPRDSAVYFCASGLTLAGKDEQFFGPGTRLTVL.

The V call is TRBV28, the J call TRBJ1-4; D gene ambiguous. Germline CDR1 MDHEN, CDR2 SYDVKM. Trimming pared 4 bases from V and 5 bases from J, leaving 5 bases between. This CDR3 comprises 12 residues. The DNA for the CDR3 is TGTGCCAGCAGTTCCTTAAATGAAAAACTGTTTTTT. Translated: CASSSLNEKLFF.

The chain uses TRBV3-1 (or the pseudogene TRBV3-2) and TRBJ2-7; D may be TRBD1 (6 bases). CDR3 length: 12 amino acids. In germline, CDR1 is LGHDT, CDR2 YNNKEL (reference sequence). The V gene lost 4 bases and the J gene lost 2 bases, with 6 bases spanning the gap. CDR3 coding DNA: TGTGCCAGCAGCCGGACAGCCTACGAGCAGTACTTC. Protein sequence: CASSRTAYEQYF.

This chain connects TRBV9 to TRBJ2-7; 7 bases fit TRBD2. CDR1 and CDR2 (germline): SGDLS, YYNGEE. This CDR3 has 16 amino acids. The junction had 6 bases not matched to a gene; V was cut back by 0 bases and J by 0 bases. The chain's CDR3 is CASSVGLSGASYEQYF. CDR3 coding DNA: TGTGCCAGCAGCGTAGGGCTGAGCGGGGCCTCCTACGAGCAGTACTTC.

The rearrangement uses TRBV6-1 and TRBJ2-7, with D perhaps TRBD1 or TRBD2 (5 bases each). Germline V gene data show CDR1 as MNHNS and CDR2 as SASEGT. V was pared by 7 bases and J by 7 bases, with 20 bases between. This CDR3 has 14 amino acids. The CDR3 protein is CASTSRDPGKEQYF. The CDR3, as DNA: TGTGCCAGCACCTCCAGGGACCCCGGGAAAGAGCAGTACTTC.

The chain has TRBV2 and TRBJ1-2; D gene unclear. Germline V gene sequence: CDR1 SNHLY, CDR2 FYNNEI. The CDR3 sequence is 13 residues long. V was cut by 4 bases and J by 8 bases, with 14 bases left in between. CDR3 sequence reads: CASSVRAQRGYTF. CDR3 nucleotide sequence: TGTGCCAGCAGTGTCCGGGCCCAACGCGGCTACACCTTC.

V and J are TRBV27 and TRBJ2-7, with TRBD1 matching over 11 bases. This CDR3 has 16 residues. The V segment lost 5 bases and the J segment 3 bases; nucleotides outside the gene matches: 9. Germline values: CDR1 MNHEY, CDR2 SMNVEV (reference sequence). The CDR3 DNA reads as TGTGCCAGCAGTCTCATAGGGACAGGGGGAGGCTACGAGCAGTACTTC. Protein product: CASSLIGTGGGYEQYF.

The chain combines TRBV2 with TRBJ1-5; D call uncertain. The CDR3 sequence is 14 residues long. Germline CDR1 is SNHLY and CDR2 is FYNNEI. The V end was cut by 1 base, the J end by 9 bases, with 13 bases between. CDR3: CASSEEGSSGPQHF. CDR3 DNA sequence: TGTGCCAGCAGTGAAGAAGGGAGTTCTGGGCCCCAGCATTTT.

There are a few counts of this clone. Distinct nucleotide sequences in the sample also encode this CDR3. This chain links TRBV5-1 with TRBJ1-1; D might be TRBD1 (5 bases). Germline CDR1 is SGHRS and CDR2 is YFSETQ. Between the trimmed V and J ends, which lost 1 base and 1 base, there was a span of 8 bases. The CDR3 length is 14 residues. CDR3 sequence: CASSLQGTNTEAFF. CDR3 sequence (DNA): TGCGCCAGCAGCTTGCAGGGTACGAACACTGAAGCTTTCTTT.

The sample holds a few counts of this clone. The V and J genes are TRBV3-1 (or the pseudogene TRBV3-2) and TRBJ2-7; D might be TRBD1 (6 bases). Trimming took 1 base from V and 2 from J, leaving 15 bases between them. The CDR3 loop spans 16 amino acids. In germline, CDR1 is LGHDT, CDR2 YNNKEL (reference sequence). The chain's CDR3 is CASSQGAGRGTYEQYF. The CDR3 nucleotides are TGTGCCAGCAGCCAAGGAGCCGGCAGGGGAACCTACGAGCAGTACTTC.

The chain carries TRBV10-3 and TRBJ1-6; 8 bases are a match to TRBD1. The CDR3 consists of 14 residues. The V gene end was trimmed by 6 bases and the J gene end by 7 bases; junction bases not matched to a gene: 5. Germline values: CDR1 ENHRY, CDR2 SYGVKD. In DNA, the CDR3 is TGTGCCATCAGGTCGACAGGGGAGAATTCACCCCTCCACTTT. Amino acids: CAIRSTGENSPLHF.

The V gene is TRBV6-5, the J gene TRBJ1-6, with D perhaps matching TRBD1 (5 bases). CDR3 size: 15 residues. Germline V gives CDR1 MNHEY, CDR2 SVGAGI. V was shortened by 7 bases and J by 7 bases, with 17 bases between the two germline ends. The CDR3 DNA reads as TGTGCCAGCACCCTCGCGAGACAGTCGAATTCACCCCTCCACTTT. Translating it yields CASTLARQSNSPLHF.

Only one count was recorded for this clone. V gene TRBV7-2 combines with J gene TRBJ2-2, with unresolved D. Deletions cut 5 bases from V and 4 bases from J, with 11 bases between. Germline CDR1 is SGHTA and CDR2 is FQGNSA. There are 14 residues in the CDR3. CDR3 residues: CASSKREFTGELFF. DNA for the CDR3: TGTGCCAGCAGCAAAAGGGAATTCACCGGGGAGCTGTTTTTT.

The chain carries TRBV6-5 and TRBJ1-3; a weak D match, TRBD1 (6 bases). The V and J ends lost 7 bases and 1 base respectively, with 11 bases between them. CDR1 is MNHEY and CDR2 is SVGAGI in the germline V gene. The CDR3 spans 14 residues. This chain's CDR3 is CASTRGTSGNTIYF. CDR3 nucleotide sequence: TGTGCCAGCACCCGAGGGACATCTGGAAACACCATATATTTT.

The chain has TRBV12-3 or TRBV12-4 and TRBJ1-1, with 7 bases matching TRBD1. With 7 bases clipped from V and 7 bases from J, the junction kept 9 bases outside the gene matches. The CDR3 consists of 13 residues. As DNA, the CDR3 is TGTGCCAGCACCAGGACAGGAGCCCATGAAGCTTTCTTT. Protein product: CASTRTGAHEAFF.

V is TRBV15 and J is TRBJ1-1; 9 nucleotides line up with TRBD1. Germline V lookup: CDR1 LNHNV, CDR2 YYDKDF (reference sequence). This CDR3 has 16 residues. Trimming cost V 0 bases and J 3 bases; bases outside gene matches: 5. The CDR3 DNA reads TGTGCCACCAGCAGAGACTCGACAGGGGGTGACACTGAAGCTTTCTTT. Its protein is CATSRDSTGGDTEAFF.

J is TRBJ2-6 and V is TRBV5-1, with TRBD1 matching over 8 bases. Looked up from germline, CDR1 is SGHRS and CDR2 is YFSETQ. The CDR3 runs 19 residues. V dropped 0 bases and J dropped 0; count of bases not matched to a gene: 8. CDR3 sequence: CASSLEKGTGYSGANVLTF. The CDR3 DNA reads TGCGCCAGCAGCTTGGAAAAGGGGACAGGCTACTCTGGGGCCAACGTCCTGACTTTC.

The count of this clone is one. The chain couples TRBV2 to TRBJ1-4; TRBD1 aligns across 11 bases. J gave up 8 bases and V 7 bases, and 6 bases lay outside the gene matches. The V gene's germline CDR1 is SNHLY and CDR2 FYNNEI. The CDR3 spans 14 residues. CDR3 coding DNA: TGTGCCAGCAACCGGGACAGGGGGAACGAAAAACTGTTTTTT. Amino acids: CASNRDRGNEKLFF. The variable domain in full, with the rest retrieved from reference TRBV2 and TRBJ1-4, is EPEVTQTPSHQVTQMGQEVILRCVPISNHLYFYWYRQILGQKVEFLVSFYNNEISEKSEIFDDQFSVERPDGSNFTLKIRSTKLEDSAMYFCASNRDRGNEKLFFGSGTQLSVL.

The CDR3 bases are TGTGCCAGCGGCAGGGAGCTCAATTCACCCCTCCACTTT. It codes for CASGRELNSPLHF. The J gene is TRBJ1-6, the V gene TRBV27, with D tentatively TRBD1 (5 bases). Looked up from germline, CDR1 is MNHEY and CDR2 is SMNVEV (reference sequence). V was trimmed by 8 bases and J by 7 bases, leaving 12 bases between them. CDR3 length equals 13 residues.